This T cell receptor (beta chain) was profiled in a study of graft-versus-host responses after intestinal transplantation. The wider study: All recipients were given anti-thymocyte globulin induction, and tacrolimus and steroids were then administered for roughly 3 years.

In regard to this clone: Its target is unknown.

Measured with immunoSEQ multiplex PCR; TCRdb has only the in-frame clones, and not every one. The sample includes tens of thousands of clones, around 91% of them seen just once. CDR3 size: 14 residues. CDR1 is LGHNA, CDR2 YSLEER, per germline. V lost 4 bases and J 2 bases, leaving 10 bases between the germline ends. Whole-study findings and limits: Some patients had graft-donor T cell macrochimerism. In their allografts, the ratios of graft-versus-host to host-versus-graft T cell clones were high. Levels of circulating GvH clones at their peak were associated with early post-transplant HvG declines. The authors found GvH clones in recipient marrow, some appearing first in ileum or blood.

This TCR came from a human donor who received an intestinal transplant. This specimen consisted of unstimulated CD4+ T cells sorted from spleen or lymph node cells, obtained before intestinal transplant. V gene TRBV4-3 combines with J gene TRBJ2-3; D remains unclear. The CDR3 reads CASSLGEDTDTQYF. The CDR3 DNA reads TGCGCCAGCAGCCTTGGAGAAGACACAGATACGCAGTATTTT.